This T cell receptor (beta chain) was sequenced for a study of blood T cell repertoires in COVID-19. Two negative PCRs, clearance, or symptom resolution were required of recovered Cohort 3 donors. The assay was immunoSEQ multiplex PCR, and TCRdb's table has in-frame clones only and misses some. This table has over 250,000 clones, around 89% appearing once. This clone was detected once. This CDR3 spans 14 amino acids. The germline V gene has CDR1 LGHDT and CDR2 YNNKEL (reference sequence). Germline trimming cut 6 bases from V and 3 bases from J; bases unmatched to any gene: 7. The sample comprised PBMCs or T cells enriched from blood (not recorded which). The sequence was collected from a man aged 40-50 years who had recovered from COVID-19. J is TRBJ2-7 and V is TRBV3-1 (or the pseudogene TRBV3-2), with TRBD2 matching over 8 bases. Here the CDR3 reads CASSPGGGGYEQYF. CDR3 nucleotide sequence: TGTGCCAGCAGTCCCGGGGGGGGAGGCTACGAGCAGTACTTC.